These 17 T cell receptor beta chains came from one sample sequenced in a study of OX40 agonist ivuxolimab in advanced cancers. Data came from immunoSEQ multiplex PCR; TCRdb stores just in-frame clones and leaves some out. In the table there are about 82,000 clones, over 65% of which are singletons. The source was CD4+ or CD8+ T cells sorted from blood, collected in a trial of the OX40 agonist ivuxolimab. The receptors shown here come from an adult with an advanced solid tumor such as melanoma, head and neck, liver or kidney cancer.

In DNA, the CDR3 is TGCGCCAGCAGCTTGTTGACTAGCGGGGGGGCAAGCGAGCAGTTCTTC. It is translated as CASSLLTSGGASEQFF. This chain joins TRBV5-1 and TRBJ2-1, with 14 bases fitting TRBD2. This CDR3 has 16 residues. From germline, CDR1 is SGHRS and CDR2 YFSETQ. V was clipped by 1 base and J by 10 bases; unmatched bases: 7.

This sequence joins TRBV2 and TRBJ1-4; 9 positions agree with TRBD1. The CDR3 runs to 15 residues. CDR1 SNHLY and CDR2 FYNNEI come from the germline V gene. V was clipped by 5 bases and J by 4 bases; unmatched bases: 5. The CDR3 sequence: CASSRWGQGNEKLFF. The DNA of the CDR3 is TGTGCCAGCAGTAGATGGGGACAGGGTAATGAAAAACTGTTTTTT.

V is TRBV9 and J is TRBJ1-6; unclear D gene. Germline values: CDR1 SGDLS, CDR2 YYNGEE. Trimming stripped 5 bases from V and 0 bases from J, with 15 bases between. The CDR3 runs 17 residues. The CDR3 reads CASSTTRTSSYNSPLHF. The CDR3 region has the DNA TGTGCCAGCAGTACAACACGCACGAGCTCCTATAATTCACCCCTCCACTTT.

V gene TRBV28 combines with J gene TRBJ1-4; unclear D gene. The CDR3 contains 14 residues. Trimming removed 5 bases at V and 8 bases at J, with 15 bases between. CDR1 and CDR2 from the germline V gene are MDHEN and SYDVKM. The CDR3 DNA reads as TGTGCCAGCAGTACTCCCGCGGTTGGGGAAAAACTGTTTTTT. Translation: CASSTPAVGEKLFF.

The V call is TRBV5-6, the J call TRBJ2-3; D is uncertain. CDR1 is SGHDT and CDR2 is YYEEEE in the germline V gene. The CDR3 extends over 14 amino acids. The germline V and J ends were trimmed by 1 base and 3 bases, with 9 bases remaining between them. The CDR3 protein is CASSLWGRTDTQYF. The CDR3 DNA sequence: TGTGCCAGCAGCTTGTGGGGTAGGACAGATACGCAGTATTTT.

The V and J genes are TRBV7-2 and TRBJ1-3, with D uncertain. This CDR3 is 14 amino acids long. Looked up from germline, CDR1 is SGHTA and CDR2 is FQGNSA. Trimming took off 5 bases at V and 4 bases at J, with 12 bases between the two ends. The CDR3 nucleotides read TGTGCCAGCAGCCCCTTGCTCACGGGAAACACCATATATTTT. Protein: CASSPLLTGNTIYF.

This rearrangement joins TRBV2 to TRBJ2-1; 7 nucleotides agree with TRBD1. This CDR3 is built from 16 residues. V shed 2 bases and J 9 bases; nucleotides not matched to a gene: 13. Germline values: CDR1 SNHLY, CDR2 FYNNEI. The CDR3 DNA reads TGTGCCAGCAGTGAACCCACCGGACAGGTCAGAGGTGAGCAGTTCTTC. Its translation: CASSEPTGQVRGEQFF.

The CDR3 sequence: CASDSRGLAGELFF. The CDR3 nucleotides read TGTGCCAGCGACTCCCGGGGGCTCGCCGGGGAGCTGTTTTTT. This sequence joins TRBV7-2 and TRBJ2-2; perhaps D is TRBD1 or TRBD2 (6 bases each). Trimming took 8 bases from V and 6 from J, leaving 16 bases between them. The CDR3 sequence is 14 residues long. In germline, CDR1 is SGHTA, CDR2 FQGNSA. Full variable domain (outside the CDR3, taken from reference TRBV7-2 and TRBJ2-2): GAGVSQSPSNKVTEKGKDVELRCDPISGHTALYWYRQSLGQGLEFLIYFQGNSAPDKSGLPSDRFSAERTGGSVSTLTIQRTQQEDSAVYLCASDSRGLAGELFFGEGSRLTVL.

The V and J genes are TRBV7-9 and TRBJ2-3, with 7 bases identical to TRBD1. CDR3 size: 13 residues. The V and J ends lost 8 bases and 3 bases, in that order; junction bases with no gene match: 5. From germline, CDR1 is SEHNR and CDR2 FQNEAQ (reference sequence). The CDR3 protein is CASGRQGTDTQYF. DNA of the CDR3: TGTGCCAGCGGACGACAGGGAACAGATACGCAGTATTTT.

This clone has ten or more counts. The CDR3 region has the DNA TGTGCCAGCAGTTTATTTCGCGCACCCCAGCATTTT. Residues: CASSLFRAPQHF. The chain uses TRBV28 and TRBJ1-5; D gene ambiguous. From germline, CDR1 is MDHEN and CDR2 SYDVKM. The CDR3 covers 12 residues. V was pared by 1 base and J by 10 bases, with 8 bases between.

This chain links TRBV9 with TRBJ2-3; the D gene is possibly TRBD2 (6 bases). Trimming stripped 4 bases from V and 3 bases from J, with 15 bases between. The length of the CDR3 is 15 residues. Germline V gene sequence: CDR1 SGDLS, CDR2 YYNGEE. As DNA, the CDR3 is TGTGCCAGCAGCCCGACGGGCGGGGTAACAGATACGCAGTATTTT. Amino acid sequence: CASSPTGGVTDTQYF.

The V and J genes are TRBV6-5 and TRBJ2-5; a possible D gene is TRBD2 (5 bases). CDR3 size: 14 residues. CDR1 and CDR2 (germline): MNHEY, SVGAGI. The V and J ends lost 6 bases and 2 bases respectively, with 13 bases between them. The CDR3 is CASSQRAEQETQYF. The CDR3, as DNA: TGTGCCAGCAGCCAACGAGCGGAACAAGAGACCCAGTACTTC.

This rearrangement joins TRBV7-8 to TRBJ1-5, with D unclear. CDR3 length: 14 residues. Germline values: CDR1 SGHVS, CDR2 FQNEAQ. With 5 bases removed from V and 7 bases from J, the gap between germline ends came to 15 bases. This CDR3 is CASSPDPLRQPQHF. As DNA, the CDR3 is TGTGCCAGCAGCCCAGATCCATTAAGGCAGCCCCAGCATTTT.

Notes on this clone: The identical CDR3 is also encoded by other nucleotide sequences in the sample. In DNA form, the CDR3 reads TGCGCCAGCAGCTTGGGGCTTGGGAAAGAGACCCAGTACTTC. Encoded protein: CASSLGLGKETQYF. This rearrangement joins TRBV5-1 to TRBJ2-5, with D hard to call. The CDR3 has 14 residues. Trimming stripped 0 bases from V and 3 bases from J, with 9 bases between. CDR1 is SGHRS, CDR2 YFSETQ, per germline. Drawing the rest from reference TRBV5-1 and TRBJ2-5, the complete variable domain is KAGVTQTPRYLIKTRGQQVTLSCSPISGHRSVSWYQQTPGQGLQFLFEYFSETQRNKGNFPGRFSGRQFSNSRSEMNVSTLELGDSALYLCASSLGLGKETQYFGPGTRLLVL.

V and J are TRBV19 and TRBJ2-7; maybe TRBD1 (6 bases). Germline V gives CDR1 LNHDA, CDR2 SQIVND (reference sequence). The CDR3 loop spans 13 amino acids. V lost 3 bases, J lost 5 bases, and 11 bases lay in between. This CDR3 reads CASSMTQGDEQYF. DNA for the CDR3: TGTGCCAGTAGTATGACACAGGGTGACGAGCAGTACTTC.

This chain connects TRBV7-3 to TRBJ2-3; no clear D. Trimming removed 2 bases at V and 0 bases at J, with 3 bases between. This CDR3 spans 13 amino acids. Germline lookup yields CDR1 SGHTA and CDR2 FQGTGA. The CDR3 is CASSLASTDTQYF. CDR3 DNA sequence: TGTGCCAGCAGCTTAGCCAGCACAGATACGCAGTATTTT. The entire variable domain, with the rest obtained from reference TRBV7-3 and TRBJ2-3, is as follows: GAGVSQTPSNKVTEKGKYVELRCDPISGHTALYWYRQSLGQGPEFLIYFQGTGAADDSGLPNDRFFAVRPEGSVSTLKIQRTERGDSAVYLCASSLASTDTQYFGPGTRLTVL.

In this sample, this clone turned up a few times. The chain carries TRBV4-1 and TRBJ2-7; D is perhaps TRBD1 (6 bases). Germline lookup yields CDR1 MGHRA and CDR2 YSYEKL. V was trimmed by 6 bases and J by 2 bases, leaving 14 bases between them. This CDR3 has 14 residues. CDR3 in DNA: TGCGCCAGCAGTCAATTGGGACAAGCCTACGAGCAGTACTTC. This codes for CASSQLGQAYEQYF.